The clone carrying this T cell receptor (beta chain) was picked up many times. Its cognate antigen is unknown. The sample belongs to a study of naive and memory T cell subsets. Study-level points and caveats: Over 95% of naive TCR sequences appeared only once after error correction, unlike memory subsets. Possibly reflecting memory cells re-expressing CD45RA, a few larger clonotypes occurred in naive repertoires, especially CD8.

An equimolar mix of two oligonucleotides served as the beta constant-region primer for TRBC1 and TRBC2. Four rounds of PCR amplified the ligated cDNA using nested alpha and beta constant-region primers plus SP2. Via MiXCR, TCRdb re-called the UMI-ligation and nested PCR reads, giving one row per CDR3 protein. The table includes 95,000 to 110,000 distinct CDR3 sequences, about 14% detected once. From the second PCR step, alpha and beta chains were amplified apart. Four subsets defined by CD45RA and CD27 were sorted after CD3, CD4, CD8 and live/dead staining. The V segment lost 0 bases and the J segment 4 bases; nucleotides outside the gene matches: 10. The CDR3 covers 16 residues. Germline V gives CDR1 SQVTM, CDR2 ANQGSEA.

This TCR was recovered from a human donor in good health. Input material: naive CD8+ T cells from blood. The rearrangement uses TRBV29-1 and TRBJ2-7, with TRBD2 identical over 9 bases. The CDR3 spells CSVEDEATSGKYEQYF. CDR3 DNA sequence: TGCAGCGTTGAAGACGAGGCGACTAGCGGCAAGTACGAGCAGTACTTC.